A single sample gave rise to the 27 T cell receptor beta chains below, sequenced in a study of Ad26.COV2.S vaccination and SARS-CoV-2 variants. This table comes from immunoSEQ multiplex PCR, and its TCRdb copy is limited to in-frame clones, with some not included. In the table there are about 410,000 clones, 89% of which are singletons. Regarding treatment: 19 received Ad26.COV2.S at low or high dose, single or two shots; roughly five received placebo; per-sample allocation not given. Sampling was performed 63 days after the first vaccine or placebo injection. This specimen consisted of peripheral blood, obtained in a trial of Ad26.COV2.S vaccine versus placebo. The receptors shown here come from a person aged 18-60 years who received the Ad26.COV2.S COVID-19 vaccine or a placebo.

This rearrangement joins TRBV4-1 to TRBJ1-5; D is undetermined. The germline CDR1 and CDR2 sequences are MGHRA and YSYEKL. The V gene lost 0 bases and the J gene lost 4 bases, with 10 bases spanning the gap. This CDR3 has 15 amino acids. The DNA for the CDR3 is TGCGCCAGCAGCCAAGACGTGCCAGCAAATCAGCCCCAGCATTTT. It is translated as CASSQDVPANQPQHF.

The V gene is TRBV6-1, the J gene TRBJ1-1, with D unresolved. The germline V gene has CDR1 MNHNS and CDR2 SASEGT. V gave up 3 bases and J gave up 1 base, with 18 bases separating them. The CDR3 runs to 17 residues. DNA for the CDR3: TGTGCCAGCAGTGAGAGGGCCCATACATTAGAGAACACTGAAGCTTTCTTT. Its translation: CASSERAHTLENTEAFF.

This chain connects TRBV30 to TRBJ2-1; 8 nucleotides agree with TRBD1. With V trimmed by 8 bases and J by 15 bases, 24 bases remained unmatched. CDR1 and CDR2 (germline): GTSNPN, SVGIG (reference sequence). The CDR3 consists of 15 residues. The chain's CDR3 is CALYVGGTGFESGFF. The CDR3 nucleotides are TGTGCCCTGTACGTTGGAGGGACAGGTTTCGAGTCAGGGTTCTTC.

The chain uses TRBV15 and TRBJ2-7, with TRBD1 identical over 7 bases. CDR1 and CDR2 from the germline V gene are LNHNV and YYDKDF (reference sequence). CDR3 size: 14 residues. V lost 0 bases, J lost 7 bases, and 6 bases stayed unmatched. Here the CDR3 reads CATSREEGAWEQYF. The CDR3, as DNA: TGTGCCACCAGCAGAGAAGAGGGGGCGTGGGAGCAGTACTTC.

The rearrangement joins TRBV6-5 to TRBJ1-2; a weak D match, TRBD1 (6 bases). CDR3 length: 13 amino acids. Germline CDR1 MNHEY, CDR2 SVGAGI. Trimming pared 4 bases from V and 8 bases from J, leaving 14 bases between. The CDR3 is CASSSQGSKGYTF. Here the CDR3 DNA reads TGTGCCAGCAGTTCACAGGGATCGAAGGGCTACACCTTC.

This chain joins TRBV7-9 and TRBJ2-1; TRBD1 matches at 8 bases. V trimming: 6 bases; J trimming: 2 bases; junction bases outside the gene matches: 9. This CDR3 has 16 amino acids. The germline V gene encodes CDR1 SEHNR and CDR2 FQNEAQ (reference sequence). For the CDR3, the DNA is TGTGCCAGCAGGCCCCGGCCACAGGGGGCCTACAATGAGCAGTTCTTC. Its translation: CASRPRPQGAYNEQFF.

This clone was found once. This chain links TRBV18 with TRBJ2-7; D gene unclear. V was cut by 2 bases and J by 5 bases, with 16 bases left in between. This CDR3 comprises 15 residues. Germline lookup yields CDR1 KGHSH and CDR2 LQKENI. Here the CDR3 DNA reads TGTGCCAGCTCACCAACCACGGGTCCGGGCCACGAGCAGTACTTC. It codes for CASSPTTGPGHEQYF.

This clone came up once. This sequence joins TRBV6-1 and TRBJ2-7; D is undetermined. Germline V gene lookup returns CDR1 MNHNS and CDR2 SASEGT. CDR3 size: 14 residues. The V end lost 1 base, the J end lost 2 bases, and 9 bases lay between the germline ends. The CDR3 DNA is TGTGCCAGCAGTGAAGATCCGGTTACCTACGAGCAGTACTTC. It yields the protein CASSEDPVTYEQYF.

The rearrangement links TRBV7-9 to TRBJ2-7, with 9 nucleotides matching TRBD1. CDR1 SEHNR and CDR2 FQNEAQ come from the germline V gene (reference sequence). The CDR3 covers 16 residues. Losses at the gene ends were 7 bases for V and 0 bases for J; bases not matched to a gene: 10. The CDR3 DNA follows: TGTGCCAGCACCCCGGGGCGGGGACAGGGCTCCTACGAGCAGTACTTC. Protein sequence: CASTPGRGQGSYEQYF.

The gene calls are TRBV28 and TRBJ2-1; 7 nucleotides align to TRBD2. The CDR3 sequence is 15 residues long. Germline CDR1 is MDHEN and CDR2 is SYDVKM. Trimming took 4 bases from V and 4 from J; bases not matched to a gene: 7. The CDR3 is CASSWRGAGYNEQFF. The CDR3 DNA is TGTGCCAGCAGTTGGCGTGGAGCGGGGTACAATGAGCAGTTCTTC. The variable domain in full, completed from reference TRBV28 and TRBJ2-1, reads DVKVTQSSRYLVKRTGEKVFLECVQDMDHENMFWYRQDPGLGLRLIYFSYDVKMKEKGDIPEGYSVSREKKERFSLILESASTNQTSMYLCASSWRGAGYNEQFFGPGTRLTVL.

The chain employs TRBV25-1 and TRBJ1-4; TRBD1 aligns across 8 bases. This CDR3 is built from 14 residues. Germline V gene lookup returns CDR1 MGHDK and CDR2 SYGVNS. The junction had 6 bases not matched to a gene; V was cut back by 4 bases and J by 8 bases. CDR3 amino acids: CASSGLGQGEKLFF. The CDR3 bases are TGTGCCAGCAGTGGACTCGGACAGGGCGAAAAACTGTTTTTT.

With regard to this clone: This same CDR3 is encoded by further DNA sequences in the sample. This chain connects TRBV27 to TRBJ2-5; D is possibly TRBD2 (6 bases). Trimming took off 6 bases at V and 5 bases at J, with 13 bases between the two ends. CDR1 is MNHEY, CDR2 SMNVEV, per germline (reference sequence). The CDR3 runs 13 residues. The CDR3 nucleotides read TGTGCCAGCAGCCTACTAGCAGGGGAGACCCAGTACTTC. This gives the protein CASSLLAGETQYF.

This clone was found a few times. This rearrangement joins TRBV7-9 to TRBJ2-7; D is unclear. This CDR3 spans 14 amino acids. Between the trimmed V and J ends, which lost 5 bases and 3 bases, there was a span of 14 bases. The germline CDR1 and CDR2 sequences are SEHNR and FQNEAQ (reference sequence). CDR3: CASSPSRRVYEQYF. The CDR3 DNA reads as TGTGCCAGCAGCCCTTCGCGCCGGGTCTACGAGCAGTACTTC.

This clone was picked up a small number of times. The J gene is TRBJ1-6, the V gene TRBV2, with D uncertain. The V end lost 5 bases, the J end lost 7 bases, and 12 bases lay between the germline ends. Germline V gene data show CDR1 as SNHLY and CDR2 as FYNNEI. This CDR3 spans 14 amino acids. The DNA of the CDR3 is TGTGCCAGCAGTAGAAGAGTCGACAATTCACCCCTCCACTTT. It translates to CASSRRVDNSPLHF.

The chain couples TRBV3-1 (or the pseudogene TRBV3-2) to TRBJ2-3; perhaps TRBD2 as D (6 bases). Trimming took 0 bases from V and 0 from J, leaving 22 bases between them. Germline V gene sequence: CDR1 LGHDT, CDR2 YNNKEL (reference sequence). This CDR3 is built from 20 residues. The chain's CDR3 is CASSQDTGSGLGGSTDTQYF. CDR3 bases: TGTGCCAGCAGCCAAGACACCGGGAGCGGGCTGGGGGGTAGCACAGATACGCAGTATTTT.

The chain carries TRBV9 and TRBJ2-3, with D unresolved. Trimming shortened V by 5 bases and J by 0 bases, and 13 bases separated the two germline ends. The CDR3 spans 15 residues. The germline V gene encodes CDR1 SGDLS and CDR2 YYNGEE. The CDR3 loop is CASRKGLTSTDTQYF. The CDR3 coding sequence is TGTGCCAGCAGAAAGGGTTTAACTAGCACAGATACGCAGTATTTT.

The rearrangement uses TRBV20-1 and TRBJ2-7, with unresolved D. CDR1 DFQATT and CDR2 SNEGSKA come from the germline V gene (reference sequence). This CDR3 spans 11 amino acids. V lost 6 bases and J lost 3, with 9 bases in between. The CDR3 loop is CSAARVYEQYF. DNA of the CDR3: TGCAGTGCCGCGCGAGTCTACGAGCAGTACTTC.

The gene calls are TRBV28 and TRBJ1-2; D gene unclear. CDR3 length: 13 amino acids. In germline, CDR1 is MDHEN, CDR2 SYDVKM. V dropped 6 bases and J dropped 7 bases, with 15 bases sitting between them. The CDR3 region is CASRPHKGGGYTF. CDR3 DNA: TGTGCCAGCAGACCCCACAAAGGTGGTGGCTACACCTTC.

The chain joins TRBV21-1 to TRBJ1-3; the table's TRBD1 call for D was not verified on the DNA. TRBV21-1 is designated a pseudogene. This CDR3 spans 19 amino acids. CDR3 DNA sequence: TGTGCCAGCAGCGTCCGGGGACAGGAGGTCGGGAGCTCTGGAAACACCATATATTTT. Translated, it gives CASSVRGQEVGSSGNTIYF.

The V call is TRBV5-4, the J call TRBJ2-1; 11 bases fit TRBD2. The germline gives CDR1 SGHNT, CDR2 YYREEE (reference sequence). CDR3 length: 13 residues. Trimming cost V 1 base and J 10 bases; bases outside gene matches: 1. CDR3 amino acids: CASSLRLAGEQFF. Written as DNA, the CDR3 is TGTGCCAGCAGCTTGAGACTAGCGGGAGAGCAGTTCTTC.

The CDR3 loop reads CASGNGQTNTEAFF. The CDR3 nucleotides read TGTGCCAGCGGAAACGGACAGACTAACACTGAAGCTTTCTTT. The V gene is TRBV11-3, the J gene TRBJ1-1; TRBD1 might be the D (6 bases). This CDR3 has 14 amino acids. Deletions cut 8 bases from V and 2 bases from J, with 15 bases between. CDR1 and CDR2 from the germline V gene are SGHNT and YENEEA.

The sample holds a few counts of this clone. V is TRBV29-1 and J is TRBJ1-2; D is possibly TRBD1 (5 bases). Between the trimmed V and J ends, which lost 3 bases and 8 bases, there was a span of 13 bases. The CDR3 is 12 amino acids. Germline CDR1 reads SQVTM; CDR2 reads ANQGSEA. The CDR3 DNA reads TGCAGCGTTGATTATGGAGGGGTAGGCTACACCTTC. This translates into CSVDYGGVGYTF.

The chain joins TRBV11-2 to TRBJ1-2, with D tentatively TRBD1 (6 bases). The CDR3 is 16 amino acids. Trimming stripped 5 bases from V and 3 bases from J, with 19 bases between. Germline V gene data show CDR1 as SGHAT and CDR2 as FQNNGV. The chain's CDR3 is CASSPRWGGGDYGYTF. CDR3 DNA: TGTGCCAGCAGCCCCCGCTGGGGAGGGGGGGACTATGGCTACACCTTC. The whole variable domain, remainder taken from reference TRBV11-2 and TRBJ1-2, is EAGVAQSPRYKIIEKRQSVAFWCNPISGHATLYWYQQILGQGPKLLIQFQNNGVVDDSQLPKDRFSAERLKGVDSTLKIQPAKLEDSAVYLCASSPRWGGGDYGYTFGSGTRLTVV.

The CDR3, as DNA: TGTGCCTGGAGCCTGGACTTTCTCAGGAATACGCAGTATTTT. Translating gives CAWSLDFLRNTQYF. The chain links TRBV30 to TRBJ2-3; a possible D gene is TRBD2 (5 bases). V lost 3 bases, J lost 7 bases, and 17 bases lay in between. The CDR3 has 14 amino acids. The V gene's germline CDR1 is GTSNPN and CDR2 SVGIG (reference sequence).

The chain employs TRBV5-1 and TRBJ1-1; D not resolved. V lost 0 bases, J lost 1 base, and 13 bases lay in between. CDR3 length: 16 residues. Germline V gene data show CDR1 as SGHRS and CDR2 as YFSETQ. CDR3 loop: CASSLVGGRGNTEAFF. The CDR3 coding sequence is TGCGCCAGCAGCTTGGTCGGTGGGCGGGGGAACACTGAAGCTTTCTTT.

The DNA of the CDR3 is TGCAGCGCAGGGGGCCGCTATGGCTACACCTTC. Translated, it gives CSAGGRYGYTF. The chain employs TRBV29-1 and TRBJ1-2; 8 nucleotides match TRBD1. The J segment lost 4 bases and the V segment lost 7 bases, leaving 2 bases of the junction unmatched. CDR3 length: 11 amino acids. Germline V gene sequence: CDR1 SQVTM, CDR2 ANQGSEA.

CDR3 sequence reads: CASSLGTGGGQANEKLFF. In DNA form, the CDR3 reads TGTGCCAGCAGCTTAGGGACAGGGGGCGGACAAGCTAATGAAAAACTGTTTTTT. The rearrangement joins TRBV11-2 to TRBJ1-4; 11 bases align to TRBD1. Looked up from germline, CDR1 is SGHAT and CDR2 is FQNNGV. CDR3 size: 18 residues. V shed 1 base and J 3 bases; nucleotides not matched to a gene: 7.